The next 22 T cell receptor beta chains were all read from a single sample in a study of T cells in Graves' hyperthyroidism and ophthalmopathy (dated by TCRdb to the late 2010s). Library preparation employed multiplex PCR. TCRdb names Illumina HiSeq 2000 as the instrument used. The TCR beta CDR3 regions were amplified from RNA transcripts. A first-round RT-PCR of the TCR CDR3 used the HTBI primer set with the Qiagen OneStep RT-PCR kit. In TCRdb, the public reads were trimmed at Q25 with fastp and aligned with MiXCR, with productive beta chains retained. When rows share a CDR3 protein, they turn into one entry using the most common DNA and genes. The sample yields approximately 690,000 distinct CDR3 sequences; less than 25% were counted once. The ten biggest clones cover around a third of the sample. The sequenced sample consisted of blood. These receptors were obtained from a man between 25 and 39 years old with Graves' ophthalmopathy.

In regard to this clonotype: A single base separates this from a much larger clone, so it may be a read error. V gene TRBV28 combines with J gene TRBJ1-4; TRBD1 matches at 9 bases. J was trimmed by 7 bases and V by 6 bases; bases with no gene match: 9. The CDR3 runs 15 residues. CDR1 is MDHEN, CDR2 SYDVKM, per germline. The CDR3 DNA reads TGTGCCAGCAGGAGCACAGGGGGCCATTCTGAAAAACTGTTTTTT. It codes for CASRSTGGHSEKLFF.

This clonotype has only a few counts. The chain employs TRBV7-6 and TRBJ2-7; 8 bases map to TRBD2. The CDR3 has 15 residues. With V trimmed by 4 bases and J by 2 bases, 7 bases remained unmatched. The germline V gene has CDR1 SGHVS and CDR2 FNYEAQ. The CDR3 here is CASSSTSGGPYEQYF. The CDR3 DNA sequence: TGTGCCAGCAGCTCTACTAGCGGAGGTCCCTACGAGCAGTACTTC. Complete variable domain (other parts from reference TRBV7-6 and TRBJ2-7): GAGVSQSPRYKVTKRGQDVALRCDPISGHVSLYWYRQALGQGPEFLTYFNYEAQQDKSGLPNDRFSAERPEGSISTLTIQRTEQRDSAMYRCASSSTSGGPYEQYFGPGTRLTVT.

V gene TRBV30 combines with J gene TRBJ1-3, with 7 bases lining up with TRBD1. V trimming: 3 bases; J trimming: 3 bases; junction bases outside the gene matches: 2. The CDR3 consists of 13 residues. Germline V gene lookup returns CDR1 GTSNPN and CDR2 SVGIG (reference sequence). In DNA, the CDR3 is TGTGCCTGGAGGACAGGGTTTGGAAACACCATATATTTT. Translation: CAWRTGFGNTIYF.

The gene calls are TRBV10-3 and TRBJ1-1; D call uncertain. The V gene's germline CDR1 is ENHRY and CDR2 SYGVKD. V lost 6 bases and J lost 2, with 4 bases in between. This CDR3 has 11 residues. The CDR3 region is CAISANTEAFF. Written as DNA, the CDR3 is TGTGCCATCAGCGCCAACACTGAAGCTTTCTTT.

CDR3 nucleotides: TGTGCCAGCAGCGTTCAACCTGGGGGCCCCTACGAGCAGTACTTC. Its protein product is CASSVQPGGPYEQYF. The chain is built from TRBV9 and TRBJ2-7; possibly TRBD1 for D (6 bases). CDR3 length equals 15 residues. V dropped 2 bases and J dropped 2 bases, with 14 bases sitting between them. Germline CDR1 reads SGDLS; CDR2 reads YYNGEE.

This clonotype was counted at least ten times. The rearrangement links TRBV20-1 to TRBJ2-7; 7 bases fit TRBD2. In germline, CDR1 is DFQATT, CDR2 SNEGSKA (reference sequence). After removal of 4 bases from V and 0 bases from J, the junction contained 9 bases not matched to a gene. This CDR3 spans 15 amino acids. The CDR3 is CSAIGEGTGSYEQYF. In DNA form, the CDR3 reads TGCAGTGCTATTGGGGAGGGAACAGGCTCCTACGAGCAGTACTTC.

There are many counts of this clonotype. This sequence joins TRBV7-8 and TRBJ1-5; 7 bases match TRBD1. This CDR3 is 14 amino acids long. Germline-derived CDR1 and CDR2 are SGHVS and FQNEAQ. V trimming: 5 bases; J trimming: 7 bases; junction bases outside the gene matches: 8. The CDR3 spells CASSLQGRGQPQHF. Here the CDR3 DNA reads TGTGCCAGCAGCCTACAGGGGAGGGGGCAGCCCCAGCATTTT.

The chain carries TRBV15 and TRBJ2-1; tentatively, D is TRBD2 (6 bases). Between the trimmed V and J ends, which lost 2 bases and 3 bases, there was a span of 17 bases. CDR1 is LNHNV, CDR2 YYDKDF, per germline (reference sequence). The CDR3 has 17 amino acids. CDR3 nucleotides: TGTGCCACCAGCAGATTACGACAAGCGGGCGACTACAATGAGCAGTTCTTC. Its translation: CATSRLRQAGDYNEQFF.

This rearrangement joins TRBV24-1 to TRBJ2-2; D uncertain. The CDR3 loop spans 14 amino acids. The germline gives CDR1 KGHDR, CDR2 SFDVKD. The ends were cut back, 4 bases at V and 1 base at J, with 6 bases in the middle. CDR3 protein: CATSERMNTGELFF. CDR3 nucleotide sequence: TGTGCCACCAGTGAACGTATGAACACCGGGGAGCTGTTTTTT.

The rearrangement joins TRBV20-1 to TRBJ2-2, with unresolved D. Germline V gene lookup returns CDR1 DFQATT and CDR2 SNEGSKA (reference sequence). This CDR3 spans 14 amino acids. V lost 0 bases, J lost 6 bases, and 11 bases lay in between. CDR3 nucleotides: TGCAGTGCTAGAGATCCCTCTGTCGCCGGGGAGCTGTTTTTT. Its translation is CSARDPSVAGELFF.

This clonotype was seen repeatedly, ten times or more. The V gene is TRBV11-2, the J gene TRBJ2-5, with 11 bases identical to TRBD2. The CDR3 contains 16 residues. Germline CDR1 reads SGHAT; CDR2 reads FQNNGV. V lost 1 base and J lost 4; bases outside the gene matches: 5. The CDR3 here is CASSLVGLAGGETQYF. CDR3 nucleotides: TGTGCCAGCAGCTTAGTTGGGCTAGCGGGAGGAGAGACCCAGTACTTC. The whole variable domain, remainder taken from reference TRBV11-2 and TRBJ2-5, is EAGVAQSPRYKIIEKRQSVAFWCNPISGHATLYWYQQILGQGPKLLIQFQNNGVVDDSQLPKDRFSAERLKGVDSTLKIQPAKLEDSAVYLCASSLVGLAGGETQYFGPGTRLLVL.

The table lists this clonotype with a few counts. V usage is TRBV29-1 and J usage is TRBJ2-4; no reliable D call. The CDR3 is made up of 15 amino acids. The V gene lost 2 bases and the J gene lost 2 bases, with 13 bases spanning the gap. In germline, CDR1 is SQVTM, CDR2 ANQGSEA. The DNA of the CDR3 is TGCAGCGTTGAAAGGACCTTCGGGTCCAAAAACATTCAGTACTTC. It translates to CSVERTFGSKNIQYF. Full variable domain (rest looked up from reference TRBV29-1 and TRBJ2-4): SAVISQKPSRDICQRGTSLTIQCQVDSQVTMMFWYRQQPGQSLTLIATANQGSEATYESGFVIDKFPISRPNLTFSTLTVSNMSPEDSSIYLCSVERTFGSKNIQYFGAGTRLSVL.

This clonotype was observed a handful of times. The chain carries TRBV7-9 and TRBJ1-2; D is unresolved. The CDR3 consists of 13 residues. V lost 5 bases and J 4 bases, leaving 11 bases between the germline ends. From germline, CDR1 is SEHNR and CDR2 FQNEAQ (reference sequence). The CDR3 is CASSPDAFYGYTF. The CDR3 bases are TGTGCCAGCAGCCCCGACGCCTTCTATGGCTACACCTTC.

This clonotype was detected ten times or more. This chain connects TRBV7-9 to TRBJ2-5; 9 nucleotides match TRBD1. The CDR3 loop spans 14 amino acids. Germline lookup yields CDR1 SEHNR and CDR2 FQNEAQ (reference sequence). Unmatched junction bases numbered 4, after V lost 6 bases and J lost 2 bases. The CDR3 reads CASRGDRVQETQYF. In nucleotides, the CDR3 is TGTGCCAGCAGGGGGGACAGGGTTCAAGAGACCCAGTACTTC.

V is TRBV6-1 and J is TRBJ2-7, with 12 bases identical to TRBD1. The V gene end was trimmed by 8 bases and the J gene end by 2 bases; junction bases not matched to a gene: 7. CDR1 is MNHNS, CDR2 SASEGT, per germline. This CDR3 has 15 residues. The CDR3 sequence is CASLIRDRGPYEQYF. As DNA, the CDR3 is TGTGCCAGCCTCATCCGGGACAGGGGGCCCTACGAGCAGTACTTC.

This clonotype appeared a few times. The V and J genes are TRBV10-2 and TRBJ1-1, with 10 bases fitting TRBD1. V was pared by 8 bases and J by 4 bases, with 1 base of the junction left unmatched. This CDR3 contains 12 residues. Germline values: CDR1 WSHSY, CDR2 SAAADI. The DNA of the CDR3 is TGCGCCAGCTGGGACAGGGGCACTGAAGCTTTCTTT. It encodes CASWDRGTEAFF.

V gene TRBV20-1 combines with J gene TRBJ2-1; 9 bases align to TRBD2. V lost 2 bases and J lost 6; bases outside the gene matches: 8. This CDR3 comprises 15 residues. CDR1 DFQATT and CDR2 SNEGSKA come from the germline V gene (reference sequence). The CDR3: CSARNQAGGPNEQFF. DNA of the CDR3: TGCAGTGCTAGAAACCAAGCGGGAGGTCCCAATGAGCAGTTCTTC.

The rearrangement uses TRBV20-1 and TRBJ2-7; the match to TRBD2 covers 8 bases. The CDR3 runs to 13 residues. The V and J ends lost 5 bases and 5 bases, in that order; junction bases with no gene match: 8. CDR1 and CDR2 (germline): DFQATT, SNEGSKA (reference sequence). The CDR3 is CSAEPGLGNEQYF. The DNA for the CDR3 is TGCAGTGCTGAACCGGGACTAGGAAACGAGCAGTACTTC.

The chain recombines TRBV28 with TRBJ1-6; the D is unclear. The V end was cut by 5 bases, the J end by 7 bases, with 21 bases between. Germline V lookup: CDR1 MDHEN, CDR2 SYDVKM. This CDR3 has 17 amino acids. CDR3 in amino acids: CASSSLSQRGRNSPLHF. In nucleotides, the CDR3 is TGTGCCAGCAGTAGCTTATCCCAGAGAGGGCGCAATTCACCCCTCCACTTT.

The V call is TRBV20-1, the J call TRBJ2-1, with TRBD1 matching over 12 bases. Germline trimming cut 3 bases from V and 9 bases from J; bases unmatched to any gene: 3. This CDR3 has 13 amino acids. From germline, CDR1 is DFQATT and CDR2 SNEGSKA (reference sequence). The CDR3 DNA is TGCAGTGCTAGTTGGGACAGGGGGCTTGAGCAGTTCTTC. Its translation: CSASWDRGLEQFF.

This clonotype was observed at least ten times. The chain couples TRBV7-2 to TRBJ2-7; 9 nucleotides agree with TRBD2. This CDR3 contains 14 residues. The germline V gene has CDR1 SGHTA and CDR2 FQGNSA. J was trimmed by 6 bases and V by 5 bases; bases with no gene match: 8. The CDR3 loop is CASSLGTSRSEQYF. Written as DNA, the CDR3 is TGTGCCAGCAGCCTCGGGACTAGCCGATCCGAGCAGTACTTC.

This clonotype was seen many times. CDR3 residues: CASSWGTGTYNEQFF. The DNA of the CDR3 is TGCGCCAGCAGCTGGGGGACGGGGACCTACAATGAGCAGTTCTTC. This chain links TRBV5-1 with TRBJ2-1; D could derive from TRBD1 or TRBD2 (5 bases each). CDR3 length: 15 amino acids. CDR1 is SGHRS and CDR2 is YFSETQ in the germline V gene. V lost 3 bases and J 2 bases, leaving 12 bases between the germline ends.